These 18 T cell receptor beta chains came from one sample sequenced in a study of blood T cell repertoires in COVID-19. TCRdb's copy holds only in-frame clones and misses some; the assay was immunoSEQ multiplex PCR. Of around 170,000 clones listed, roughly 90% are singletons. The sequenced sample was peripheral blood. The receptors here all came from a man in his fifties with acute or convalescent COVID-19.

CDR3 loop: CASSLEIDTEAFF. The CDR3 region has the DNA TGTGCCAGCAGTTTAGAGATTGACACTGAAGCTTTCTTT. The chain couples TRBV27 to TRBJ1-1; no definite D call. The CDR3 contains 13 residues. V was trimmed by 2 bases and J by 3 bases, leaving 7 bases between them. CDR1 is MNHEY and CDR2 is SMNVEV in the germline V gene (reference sequence).

The chain combines TRBV29-1 with TRBJ2-6; D gene ambiguous. The V gene's germline CDR1 is SQVTM and CDR2 ANQGSEA. The V end lost 5 bases, the J end lost 0 bases, and 2 bases lay between the germline ends. The CDR3 contains 12 residues. The CDR3 nucleotides read TGCAGCGTTCACTCTGGGGCCAACGTCCTGACTTTC. It yields the protein CSVHSGANVLTF.

The chain combines TRBV30 with TRBJ1-4; D ambiguous. Deletions cut 2 bases from V and 14 bases from J, with 18 bases between. This CDR3 is built from 13 residues. Germline V gives CDR1 GTSNPN, CDR2 SVGIG (reference sequence). The CDR3, as DNA: TGTGCCTGGAGTAGAGTAGCGGGAGAGAGTCTGTTTTTT. Protein product: CAWSRVAGESLFF.

V usage is TRBV2 and J usage is TRBJ2-2; 8 positions match TRBD1. The J segment lost 5 bases and the V segment lost 8 bases, leaving 7 bases of the junction unmatched. The CDR3 contains 14 residues. Per the germline V gene, CDR1 is SNHLY and CDR2 is FYNNEI. CDR3 sequence: CASLLQGATGELFF. The CDR3 region has the DNA TGTGCCAGCCTTCTGCAGGGGGCGACCGGGGAGCTGTTTTTT.

This sequence joins TRBV30 and TRBJ2-2, with D perhaps TRBD1 (5 bases). In germline, CDR1 is GTSNPN, CDR2 SVGIG (reference sequence). This CDR3 comprises 14 residues. V gave up 1 base and J gave up 5 bases, with 11 bases separating them. CDR3 bases: TGTGCCTGGAGTGGCCCCCACAGGACCGGGGAGCTGTTTTTT. This sequence encodes CAWSGPHRTGELFF.

A few counts support this clone. V is TRBV29-1 and J is TRBJ2-7, with 7 bases lining up with TRBD2. Germline CDR1 is SQVTM and CDR2 is ANQGSEA. The CDR3 totals 15 residues. The trim removed 2 bases at V and 3 bases at J, leaving 10 bases unmatched. In DNA form, the CDR3 reads TGCAGCGTTGAAATGGCTAGCGGAAATTTCTACGAGCAGTACTTC. This translates into CSVEMASGNFYEQYF.

This chain links TRBV29-1 with TRBJ2-7, with 8 bases fitting TRBD1. V gave up 8 bases and J gave up 5 bases; unmatched junction bases: 8. Looked up from germline, CDR1 is SQVTM and CDR2 is ANQGSEA. This CDR3 comprises 12 residues. This CDR3 is CSYRTGTHEQYF. In DNA, the CDR3 is TGCAGCTATAGGACAGGGACCCACGAGCAGTACTTC.

The rearrangement links TRBV4-2 to TRBJ2-2; perhaps TRBD2 as D (5 bases). CDR3 length equals 15 residues. Germline CDR1 is LGHNA and CDR2 is YNFKEQ. Trimming left V 0 bases short and J 6 bases short, with 11 bases between. CDR3 bases: TGTGCCAGCAGCCAAGACTCAACGGGGTCCGGGGAGCTGTTTTTT. Translated: CASSQDSTGSGELFF.

The chain joins TRBV9 to TRBJ2-7, with 9 bases that match TRBD2. J was trimmed by 4 bases and V by 4 bases; bases with no gene match: 9. The CDR3 length is 15 residues. Germline V gene lookup returns CDR1 SGDLS and CDR2 YYNGEE. The CDR3 is CASSPQAGGSYEQYF. The CDR3 DNA follows: TGTGCCAGCAGCCCACAAGCGGGAGGATCGTACGAGCAGTACTTC.

Concerning this clone: Other DNA variants within this sample encode the same CDR3. This sequence joins TRBV4-2 and TRBJ2-7, with TRBD1 as a possible D gene (6 bases). Germline V gives CDR1 LGHNA, CDR2 YNFKEQ. This CDR3 has 15 residues. Between the trimmed V and J ends, which lost 1 base and 2 bases, there was a span of 12 bases. Here the CDR3 DNA reads TGTGCCAGCAGCCAAGTCCTTGGACAGACCTACGAGCAGTACTTC. Amino acids: CASSQVLGQTYEQYF.

V usage is TRBV29-1 and J usage is TRBJ1-2; possibly TRBD1 for D (5 bases). V lost 7 bases, J lost 3 bases, and 12 bases lay in between. The V gene's germline CDR1 is SQVTM and CDR2 ANQGSEA. The CDR3 is 12 amino acids. CDR3 region: CSARLGDYGYTF. CDR3 bases: TGCAGCGCCCGATTAGGGGACTATGGCTACACCTTC.

V is TRBV5-1 and J is TRBJ2-7, with 7 bases identical to TRBD1. The CDR3 sequence is 13 residues long. V was pared by 4 bases and J by 2 bases, with 3 bases of the junction left unmatched. Germline V CDR1 and CDR2: SGHRS, YFSETQ. The CDR3 loop is CASSPQGTYEQYF. The CDR3 nucleotides are TGCGCCAGCAGCCCACAGGGGACCTACGAGCAGTACTTC. Full variable domain (outside the CDR3, taken from reference TRBV5-1 and TRBJ2-7): KAGVTQTPRYLIKTRGQQVTLSCSPISGHRSVSWYQQTPGQGLQFLFEYFSETQRNKGNFPGRFSGRQFSNSRSEMNVSTLELGDSALYLCASSPQGTYEQYFGPGTRLTVT.

This clone was recorded a few times. V and J are TRBV9 and TRBJ2-7; 7 nucleotides align to TRBD2. The CDR3 has 16 residues. CDR1 and CDR2 (germline): SGDLS, YYNGEE. Trimming at V came to 0 bases and at J to 1 base, leaving 7 bases not matched to a gene. The CDR3 region is CASSVGPLADSYEQYF. In DNA, the CDR3 is TGTGCCAGCAGCGTAGGCCCCCTAGCGGATTCCTACGAGCAGTACTTC.

This clone was seen just once. The chain couples TRBV7-9 to TRBJ1-1; unclear D gene. Germline values: CDR1 SEHNR, CDR2 FQNEAQ (reference sequence). The V gene lost 6 bases and the J gene lost 4 bases, with 15 bases spanning the gap. This CDR3 has 14 amino acids. In DNA form, the CDR3 reads TGTGCCAGCAGTGTCTCGGGGAGAGGCACTGAAGCTTTCTTT. It translates to CASSVSGRGTEAFF. Full variable domain (missing parts from reference TRBV7-9 and TRBJ1-1): DTGVSQNPRHKITKRGQNVTFRCDPISEHNRLYWYRQTLGQGPEFLTYFQNEAQLEKSRLLSDRFSAERPKGSFSTLEIQRTEQGDSAMYLCASSVSGRGTEAFFGQGTRLTVV.

This clone showed up just once. This chain joins TRBV5-1 and TRBJ2-1; 7 positions match TRBD2. The CDR3 is 17 amino acids. J lost 1 base, V lost 3 bases, and 10 bases had no gene match. Germline V lookup: CDR1 SGHRS, CDR2 YFSETQ. CDR3 sequence (DNA): TGCGCCAGCAGCTATCGACCAGCGGGGATTTCCTACAATGAGCAGTTCTTC. Encoded protein: CASSYRPAGISYNEQFF.

The chain has TRBV30 and TRBJ2-7; 9 bases are a match to TRBD1. Trimming removed 4 bases from V and 2 bases from J; junction bases left unmatched: 9. CDR1 is GTSNPN and CDR2 is SVGIG in the germline V gene (reference sequence). This CDR3 is built from 15 residues. The CDR3 region is CAWTPWGTGTYEQYF. For the CDR3, the DNA is TGTGCCTGGACCCCTTGGGGGACAGGGACCTACGAGCAGTACTTC.

J is TRBJ1-1 and V is TRBV28, with a weak D call TRBD1 (5 bases). The V gene lost 6 bases and the J gene lost 4 bases, with 18 bases spanning the gap. In germline, CDR1 is MDHEN, CDR2 SYDVKM. CDR3 length equals 15 residues. DNA of the CDR3: TGTGCCAGCAGAGGGACCGGGGGGTGGGGCACTGAAGCTTTCTTT. Protein sequence: CASRGTGGWGTEAFF.

The chain couples TRBV19 to TRBJ2-7; 12 bases fit TRBD1. The CDR3 loop spans 19 amino acids. In germline, CDR1 is LNHDA, CDR2 SQIVND (reference sequence). J gave up 0 bases and V 5 bases, and 14 bases lay outside the gene matches. The CDR3 DNA reads as TGTGCCAGTAGTTCCCAAGGGGGGACAGGGGGCCGAAGCTCCTACGAGCAGTACGTC. It is translated as CASSSQGGTGGRSSYEQYV.